The next 29 T cell receptor beta chains were all read from a single sample in a study of response to subunit inactivated influenza vaccine. A single record per CDR3 protein comes from TCRdb applying MiXCR to the RT-PCR reads. The sample carries about 700,000 distinct CDR3 sequences, about 15% recorded once. The sample consisted of PBMCs from blood, taken 11 to 12 days after vaccination. The receptor set was obtained from a middle-aged man who received an inactivated influenza vaccine.

This clonotype showed up just a few times. The chain uses TRBV7-9 and TRBJ2-6; maybe TRBD1 (6 bases). V lost 6 bases and J lost 3, with 18 bases in between. Germline assignment: CDR1 SEHNR and CDR2 FQNEAQ (reference sequence). This CDR3 region has 17 residues. The CDR3 sequence is CASRPNQGRLGANVLTF. CDR3 DNA: TGTGCCAGCAGACCTAATCAGGGGAGACTTGGGGCCAACGTCCTGACTTTC.

Notes on this clonotype: The junction departs from germline at one end; a sequencing error may be responsible. CDR3 nucleotide sequence: TGTGCCACCAGCAACCCGGCCCGGGGCGAGACAGCCTACGAGCAGTCCTTC. Translated, it gives CATSNPARGETAYEQSF. V usage is TRBV15 and J usage is TRBJ2-7, with D perhaps being TRBD1 or TRBD2 (5 bases each). Looked up from germline, CDR1 is LNHNV and CDR2 is YYDKDF (reference sequence). This CDR3 contains 17 residues.

The genes are TRBV2 and TRBJ2-7, with D possibly being TRBD1 (6 bases). V lost 7 bases and J lost 2, with 15 bases in between. Germline V CDR1 and CDR2: SNHLY, FYNNEI. The CDR3 length is 14 residues. The CDR3 protein is CASTSLDRPYEQYF. The CDR3 DNA is TGTGCCAGCACTAGCTTAGACAGGCCCTACGAGCAGTACTTC.

This clonotype was counted between two and nine times. The genes are TRBV6-2 or TRBV6-3 and TRBJ1-2; TRBD1 matches 12 bases. This CDR3 contains 15 residues. With V trimmed by 5 bases and J by 6 bases, 7 bases remained unmatched. Germline CDR1 reads MNHEY; CDR2 reads SVGEGT. For the CDR3, the DNA is TGTGCCAGCAGTACCGGGACAGGGGGCGCAAATGGCTACACCTTC. Translated: CASSTGTGGANGYTF.

This clonotype was observed a few times. The chain couples TRBV29-1 to TRBJ2-7, with TRBD1 matching over 8 bases. The CDR3 extends over 15 amino acids. Germline CDR1 is SQVTM and CDR2 is ANQGSEA. V lost 0 bases, J lost 6 bases, and 10 bases stayed unmatched. The CDR3 loop is CSVEDDRQGAGEQYF. The DNA for the CDR3 is TGCAGCGTTGAAGATGACCGGCAGGGGGCTGGCGAGCAGTACTTC.

The chain employs TRBV20-1 and TRBJ2-5; either TRBD1 or TRBD2 may supply D (7 bases each). Looked up from germline, CDR1 is DFQATT and CDR2 is SNEGSKA (reference sequence). Trimming cost V 1 base and J 7 bases, with 16 bases left between them. The CDR3 spans 14 residues. CDR3 sequence: CSARVSGGGGTQYF. The CDR3 DNA is TGCAGTGCTAGAGTCTCAGGGGGAGGGGGGACCCAGTACTTC.

V gene TRBV5-5 combines with J gene TRBJ2-5; possibly TRBD1 for D (6 bases). There are 16 residues in the CDR3. CDR1 is SGHKS, CDR2 YYEKEE, per germline (reference sequence). Trimming removed 0 bases at V and 0 bases at J, with 12 bases between. CDR3 loop: CASSLGVGHYQETQYF. For the CDR3, the DNA is TGTGCCAGCAGCTTGGGTGTGGGACACTACCAAGAGACCCAGTACTTC.

The chain recombines TRBV4-3 with TRBJ2-1, with D tentatively TRBD1 or TRBD2 (6 bases each). This CDR3 has 17 residues. V gave up 0 bases and J gave up 2 bases, with 14 bases separating them. The germline gives CDR1 LGHNA, CDR2 YSLEER. The CDR3 nucleotides read TGCGCCAGCAGCCAAGATCGGGGGCTTCTGGCCTACAATGAGCAGTTCTTC. Residues: CASSQDRGLLAYNEQFF.

This clonotype was observed a few times. A junction end diverges from the germline sequence, so it may reflect a read error. The chain has TRBV7-7 and TRBJ2-7, with 8 nucleotides matching TRBD1. The CDR3 extends over 14 amino acids. CDR1 is SSHAT, CDR2 FNYEAQ, per germline (reference sequence). CDR3 protein: CASSPGQGYDEQYF. The CDR3 coding sequence is TGTGCTAGCAGCCCAGGACAGGGCTACGACGAGCAGTACTTC.

The rearrangement links TRBV12-3 or TRBV12-4 to TRBJ2-1, with TRBD2 identical over 10 bases. J was trimmed by 4 bases and V by 5 bases; bases with no gene match: 5. The CDR3 extends over 15 amino acids. This CDR3 is CASSVLAGTYNEQFF. CDR3 sequence (DNA): TGTGCCAGCAGTGTACTAGCGGGAACGTACAATGAGCAGTTCTTC.

This rearrangement joins TRBV29-1 to TRBJ2-1; TRBD1 is a possible D gene (5 bases). V lost 7 bases to trimming and J lost 2 bases, with 12 bases between them. Germline lookup yields CDR1 SQVTM and CDR2 ANQGSEA. The CDR3 runs to 13 residues. The CDR3 reads CSAPTETYNEQFF. DNA for the CDR3: TGCAGCGCTCCGACAGAGACCTACAATGAGCAGTTCTTC.

The chain uses TRBV5-1 and TRBJ2-5; D unclear. The CDR3 loop spans 14 amino acids. The germline V gene has CDR1 SGHRS and CDR2 YFSETQ. V lost 2 bases, J lost 1 base, and 9 bases lay in between. The CDR3 spells CASSFQSSQETQYF. The DNA for the CDR3 is TGCGCCAGCAGCTTCCAGAGCTCCCAAGAGACCCAGTACTTC.

This clonotype was seen only a few times. The rearrangement joins TRBV7-8 to TRBJ1-6; D is undetermined. Germline CDR1 and CDR2: SGHVS and FQNEAQ. V lost 1 base, J lost 14 bases, and 6 bases lay in between. The CDR3 totals 11 residues. The DNA of the CDR3 is TGTGCCAGCAGCTTAGGAGAGGCCCTCCACTTT. Its protein is CASSLGEALHF.

This clonotype was counted at least ten times. The rearrangement uses TRBV4-3 and TRBJ1-1; D is unresolved. V was shortened by 2 bases and J by 6 bases, with 13 bases between the two germline ends. Germline CDR1 and CDR2: LGHNA and YSLEER. This CDR3 comprises 14 residues. The CDR3 coding sequence is TGCGCCAGCAGCCAATTGGGCGCGGTCGCTGAAGCTTTCTTT. Amino acid sequence: CASSQLGAVAEAFF.

This clonotype was seen a handful of times. The rearrangement links TRBV21-1 to TRBJ2-7; the table's D call, TRBD1, was not checked against the DNA. TRBV21-1 is recorded as a pseudogene. There are 16 residues in the CDR3. CDR3 sequence: CASSKWRGGAPYEQYF. In DNA, the CDR3 is TGTGCCAGCAGCAAGTGGAGGGGAGGGGCGCCCTACGAGCAGTACTTC.

V gene TRBV4-2 combines with J gene TRBJ2-1; 10 nucleotides align to TRBD1. Germline V gives CDR1 LGHNA, CDR2 YNFKEQ. This CDR3 region has 17 residues. After removal of 4 bases from V and 8 bases from J, the junction contained 14 bases not matched to a gene. CDR3 nucleotide sequence: TGTGCCAGCAGCCCCCGGGACAGGGGCCGCGTTTTCTATGAGCAGTTCTTC. Translated, it gives CASSPRDRGRVFYEQFF.

The J gene is TRBJ2-3, the V gene TRBV5-5; 7 nucleotides line up with TRBD2. The V gene end was trimmed by 5 bases and the J gene end by 3 bases; junction bases not matched to a gene: 12. The CDR3 has 16 residues. CDR1 is SGHKS, CDR2 YYEKEE, per germline (reference sequence). The CDR3 region is CASSLSFGAGTDTQYF. Written as DNA, the CDR3 is TGTGCCAGCAGTCTTTCTTTTGGAGCGGGGACAGATACGCAGTATTTT.

This clonotype was seen a few times. This sequence joins TRBV5-6 and TRBJ2-5; 8 positions match TRBD2. Germline-derived CDR1 and CDR2 are SGHDT and YYEEEE. The CDR3 extends over 15 amino acids. J lost 3 bases, V lost 4 bases, and 8 bases had no gene match. For the CDR3, the DNA is TGTGCCAGCAGCACCCGACCGGGACTAGAAGAGACCCAGTACTTC. Protein: CASSTRPGLEETQYF.

The chain uses TRBV29-1 and TRBJ2-7, with TRBD2 matching over 9 bases. Per germline, CDR1 SQVTM and CDR2 ANQGSEA. Trimming cost V 0 bases and J 2 bases; bases outside gene matches: 5. The CDR3 is made up of 15 amino acids. The CDR3: CSVEDRLAGAYEQYF. The CDR3 DNA is TGCAGCGTTGAAGATCGGTTAGCGGGGGCCTACGAGCAGTACTTC.

CDR3 sequence (DNA): TGCGCCAGCAGCCTCGGGTCCGGAGGGGACGAGCAGTACTTC. Translated, it gives CASSLGSGGDEQYF. J is TRBJ2-7 and V is TRBV4-1; a possible D gene is TRBD2 (6 bases). CDR3 length: 14 amino acids. Germline loops: CDR1 MGHRA, CDR2 YSYEKL. V was clipped by 4 bases and J by 5 bases, with 15 bases between them.

The CDR3 loop reads CASSERTATKNIQYF. Written as DNA, the CDR3 is TGTGCCAGCAGTGAGAGGACAGCTACCAAAAACATTCAGTACTTC. The chain couples TRBV6-1 to TRBJ2-4, with D possibly being TRBD1 (6 bases). Between the trimmed V and J ends, which lost 3 bases and 2 bases, there was a span of 11 bases. This CDR3 contains 15 residues. CDR1 MNHNS and CDR2 SASEGT come from the germline V gene.

The chain couples TRBV7-6 to TRBJ2-1; the D is unclear. CDR3 length: 15 amino acids. Per the germline V gene, CDR1 is SGHVS and CDR2 is FNYEAQ. V gave up 5 bases and J gave up 5 bases, with 16 bases separating them. CDR3 DNA: TGTGCCAGCAGCCGCACCTTAATTACTAACAATGAGCAGTTCTTC. It codes for CASSRTLITNNEQFF.

In this sample, this clonotype turned up a few times. The chain joins TRBV12-3 or TRBV12-4 to TRBJ2-2; 11 positions match TRBD2. The V gene end was trimmed by 5 bases and the J gene end by 3 bases; junction bases not matched to a gene: 5. This CDR3 comprises 16 residues. Here the CDR3 reads CASSRRLAGHTGELFF. The CDR3 region has the DNA TGTGCCAGCAGTCGCAGACTAGCGGGGCACACCGGGGAGCTGTTTTTT.

There are a few counts of this clonotype. This sequence joins TRBV5-5 and TRBJ1-1, with no clear D. The CDR3 has 15 residues. The germline V gene encodes CDR1 SGHKS and CDR2 YYEKEE (reference sequence). V lost 5 bases, J lost 0 bases, and 14 bases lay in between. DNA for the CDR3: TGTGCCAGCAGGCGGAGAACACCTATGAACACTGAAGCTTTCTTT. It translates to CASRRRTPMNTEAFF.

V gene TRBV12-3 or TRBV12-4 combines with J gene TRBJ2-7; D not resolved. The CDR3 spans 13 residues. V was cut by 2 bases and J by 3 bases, with 8 bases left in between. This CDR3 is CASSLRWGYEQYF. CDR3 DNA: TGTGCCAGCAGTTTACGTTGGGGCTACGAGCAGTACTTC.

This clonotype occurred many times. J is TRBJ2-3 and V is TRBV5-1; D might be TRBD1 (6 bases). The CDR3 runs 15 residues. Germline CDR1 SGHRS, CDR2 YFSETQ. V lost 0 bases and J 2 bases, leaving 10 bases between the germline ends. CDR3 amino acids: CASSLGQANTDTQYF. CDR3 coding DNA: TGCGCCAGCAGCTTGGGACAGGCGAACACAGATACGCAGTATTTT.

This clonotype has only a few counts. The rearrangement joins TRBV10-3 to TRBJ1-1; D gene uncertain. Per germline, CDR1 ENHRY and CDR2 SYGVKD. V dropped 6 bases and J dropped 1 base, with 9 bases sitting between them. The CDR3 consists of 13 residues. The DNA of the CDR3 is TGTGCCATCAGCGATAAAGCGAACACTGAAGCTTTCTTT. It encodes CAISDKANTEAFF.

This clonotype was counted between two and nine times. This rearrangement joins TRBV7-2 to TRBJ2-5, with a tentative D call TRBD1 (5 bases). The CDR3 sequence is 13 residues long. Per germline, CDR1 SGHTA and CDR2 FQGNSA. Trimming removed 10 bases from V and 0 bases from J, with 12 bases in between. CDR3 protein: CATVGRNQETQYF. CDR3 sequence (DNA): TGTGCCACCGTGGGGCGGAACCAAGAGACCCAGTACTTC.

This clonotype was recorded a few times. The chain carries TRBV7-2 and TRBJ2-3; possible D gene TRBD1, 6 bases. V lost 4 bases, J lost 2 bases, and 19 bases lay in between. The CDR3 is 17 amino acids. The germline gives CDR1 SGHTA, CDR2 FQGNSA. CDR3 bases: TGTGCCAGCAGCTGGCAGGGGATGAGGGGATCCACAGATACGCAGTATTTT. This translates into CASSWQGMRGSTDTQYF. Variable domain in full (rest from reference TRBV7-2 and TRBJ2-3): GAGVSQSPSNKVTEKGKDVELRCDPISGHTALYWYRQSLGQGLEFLIYFQGNSAPDKSGLPSDRFSAERTGGSVSTLTIQRTQQEDSAVYLCASSWQGMRGSTDTQYFGPGTRLTVL.